This T cell receptor beta chain was documented in a study of liver allograft versus peripheral blood T cells (TCRdb year 2020). Background for the entire study: T cell receptor repertoires present within transplanted livers were compared with repertoires in the peripheral blood of liver transplant recipients. Paper-wide results and their limitations: According to the report, the T cell receptor repertoires detected in peripheral blood were different from the repertoires found inside liver allografts.

In the case of this clonotype: The antigen it recognizes is unknown. No base-level quality is on record; no much larger clone is a single base apart.

Sequencer: Illumina MiSeq. Clones were called with MiXCR by TCRdb after fastp trimmed the public reads at Q25, and only in-frame beta chains were retained. Each CDR3 protein gets just one entry, which takes the most common genes and DNA from the rows behind it. The sample table shows some 3,000 distinct CDR3 sequences, and just over 14% are seen once. Jointly, the top ten make up more than 3% of the sample. Deletion took 0 bases off V and 8 bases off J, with a span of 9 bases between the germline ends. As encoded in the germline V gene (reference sequence), CDR1 is WNHNN while CDR2 is SYGVQD. The CDR3 spans 13 residues, from the cysteine through the phenylalanine. Only CDR3 DNA remains: 39 bases, in frame from the first base.

The source of this sequence is a human patient who had a liver transplant. Following transplantation, part of the T cell population may be supplied by the graft donor rather than the patient. Rearrangement joined TRBV10-1 to TRBJ2-3; D gene: possibly TRBD2, on 6 matching bases. This receptor has the CDR3 CASSESGGATQYF. The nucleotide sequence is given as TGCGCCAGCAGTGAGTCTGGCGGGGCTACGCAGTATTTT.